This passage covers 24 T cell receptor beta chains from one sample sequenced in a study of persistence of HIV-infected CD4 T cells. Antigen specificity for these receptors is unknown. The stimulus was lysate of CMV-infected fibroblasts, roughly 9.2 ug/mL. Memory cells lacking CD40L and CD69 with high CD45RO were sorted. This was the immunoSEQ version 4 assay in survey mode. Profiling relied on immunoSEQ multiplex PCR, and the TCRdb table lists in-frame clones only, not all of them. The data contain about 28,000 clones, approximately 82% of them singletons. The source was CD4+ T cells sorted from PBMCs after roughly 18-hour stimulation, collected from a patient who received antiretroviral therapy. The source is an adult man with HIV who was CMV-seropositive.

This sequence joins TRBV28 and TRBJ1-6; D is perhaps TRBD1 (6 bases). Germline CDR1 MDHEN, CDR2 SYDVKM. The CDR3 runs to 17 residues. The V gene lost 7 bases and the J gene lost 1 base, with 17 bases spanning the gap. The CDR3 nucleotides are TGTGCCAGCATCAAGGGGGGGGCAGCGTCCTATAATTCACCCCTCCACTTT. It codes for CASIKGGAASYNSPLHF.

This clone appeared a single time. The chain employs TRBV28 and TRBJ1-4; D is unresolved. The CDR3 consists of 11 residues. With 1 base removed from V and 7 bases from J, the gap between germline ends came to 1 base. Germline loops: CDR1 MDHEN, CDR2 SYDVKM. The CDR3 DNA reads as TGTGCCAGCAGTTTATTTGAAAAACTGTTTTTT. Translating gives CASSLFEKLFF.

This chain links TRBV6-5 with TRBJ1-4, with D perhaps matching TRBD1 (5 bases). V was shortened by 0 bases and J by 4 bases, with 9 bases between the two germline ends. The germline V gene has CDR1 MNHEY and CDR2 SVGAGI. There are 15 residues in the CDR3. In DNA, the CDR3 is TGTGCCAGCAGTTACTCGGGAGGGGATAATGAAAAACTGTTTTTT. Encoded protein: CASSYSGGDNEKLFF.

V and J are TRBV3-1 (or the pseudogene TRBV3-2) and TRBJ2-1; 8 nucleotides match TRBD2. Germline V CDR1 and CDR2: LGHDT, YNNKEL (reference sequence). With 4 bases clipped from V and 5 bases from J, the junction kept 10 bases outside the gene matches. This CDR3 is 16 amino acids long. CDR3 sequence reads: CASSPLWGGGNNEQFF. CDR3 DNA sequence: TGTGCCAGCAGCCCCCTCTGGGGCGGGGGGAACAATGAGCAGTTCTTC.

The chain has TRBV25-1 and TRBJ1-2; D might be TRBD1 (6 bases). V was cut by 4 bases and J by 4 bases, with 10 bases left in between. This CDR3 spans 13 amino acids. CDR1 and CDR2 from the germline V gene are MGHDK and SYGVNS. Here the CDR3 DNA reads TGTGCCAGCAGTGCTGGACAGCTCTATGGCTACACCTTC. Its protein product is CASSAGQLYGYTF.

The chain has TRBV4-1 and TRBJ1-2; D gene ambiguous. With 1 base removed from V and 0 bases from J, the gap between germline ends came to 9 bases. Germline V gene lookup returns CDR1 MGHRA and CDR2 YSYEKL. This CDR3 spans 15 amino acids. The CDR3 sequence: CASSQAATSNYGYTF. The CDR3 nucleotides are TGCGCCAGCAGCCAAGCGGCCACTTCTAACTATGGCTACACCTTC.

The chain couples TRBV27 to TRBJ1-2; possible D gene TRBD1, 5 bases. Trimming left V 11 bases short and J 4 bases short, with 20 bases between. The CDR3 covers 14 residues. From germline, CDR1 is MNHEY and CDR2 SMNVEV (reference sequence). The CDR3 DNA sequence: TGTGCCTCGTCCCCCGGGGCGCGCCTCTATGGCTACACCTTC. This sequence encodes CASSPGARLYGYTF.

This clone came up a few times. V is TRBV28 and J is TRBJ1-4; D might be TRBD1 (5 bases). The CDR3 consists of 15 residues. Trimming pared 6 bases from V and 6 bases from J, leaving 17 bases between. From germline, CDR1 is MDHEN and CDR2 SYDVKM. CDR3 in DNA: TGTGCCAGCAGCAGATGGGGGGTTCGGGATGAAAAACTGTTTTTT. It is translated as CASSRWGVRDEKLFF.

The chain recombines TRBV7-2 with TRBJ1-2; TRBD1 aligns across 8 bases. The CDR3 has 15 residues. Germline V gene sequence: CDR1 SGHTA, CDR2 FQGNSA. V gave up 2 bases and J gave up 8 bases; unmatched junction bases: 10. The CDR3 nucleotides are TGTGCCAGCAGCTTAATCGCAGGGGGCCAGGGGGGCTACACCTTC. This sequence encodes CASSLIAGGQGGYTF.

V is TRBV6-5 and J is TRBJ2-2; D is perhaps TRBD1 or TRBD2 (5 bases each). Trimming cost V 0 bases and J 8 bases, with 10 bases left between them. This CDR3 contains 14 residues. The germline CDR1 and CDR2 sequences are MNHEY and SVGAGI. The CDR3 loop is CASSYSRGLGELFF. The CDR3 DNA reads TGTGCCAGCAGTTACTCGAGGGGTCTTGGGGAGCTGTTTTTT.

The J gene is TRBJ2-5, the V gene TRBV7-6; 14 bases are shared with TRBD2. The germline gives CDR1 SGHVS, CDR2 FNYEAQ. V gave up 2 bases and J gave up 0 bases; unmatched junction bases: 5. The CDR3 sequence is 18 residues long. The CDR3 DNA reads TGTGCCAGCAGCTTATGGGGACTAGCGGGGGTGTACCAAGAGACCCAGTACTTC. This codes for CASSLWGLAGVYQETQYF.

This sequence joins TRBV7-9 and TRBJ2-1; 11 nucleotides agree with TRBD1. V shed 5 bases and J 8 bases; nucleotides not matched to a gene: 8. Germline V gives CDR1 SEHNR, CDR2 FQNEAQ (reference sequence). The CDR3 consists of 15 residues. CDR3 residues: CASSTMGTGGYEQFF. The CDR3 DNA follows: TGTGCCAGCAGCACCATGGGGACAGGGGGGTATGAGCAGTTCTTC.

This sequence joins TRBV2 and TRBJ1-5, with TRBD1 matching 7 bases. With 6 bases clipped from V and 0 bases from J, the junction kept 5 bases outside the gene matches. The CDR3 loop spans 15 amino acids. Looked up from germline, CDR1 is SNHLY and CDR2 is FYNNEI. CDR3 loop: CASSRTGSSNQPQHF. The CDR3 DNA reads TGTGCCAGCAGCAGGACAGGCTCTAGCAATCAGCCCCAGCATTTT.

The CDR3 region has the DNA TGTGCCAGCAGCTTTGGAGGGCGTCAGGAACTGTTTTTT. It codes for CASSFGGRQELFF. The rearrangement links TRBV7-9 to TRBJ1-4, with D unresolved. The CDR3 is made up of 13 amino acids. Germline lookup yields CDR1 SEHNR and CDR2 FQNEAQ (reference sequence). V was shortened by 3 bases and J by 12 bases, with 14 bases between the two germline ends. Complete variable domain (other parts from reference TRBV7-9 and TRBJ1-4): DTGVSQNPRHKITKRGQNVTFRCDPISEHNRLYWYRQTLGQGPEFLTYFQNEAQLEKSRLLSDRFSAERPKGSFSTLEIQRTEQGDSAMYLCASSFGGRQELFFGSGTQLSVL.

This clone has only a few counts. The V call is TRBV6-5, the J call TRBJ2-2; possible D gene TRBD2, 6 bases. The CDR3 extends over 12 amino acids. The ends were cut back, 7 bases at V and 5 bases at J, with 8 bases in the middle. Germline assignment: CDR1 MNHEY and CDR2 SVGAGI. The CDR3 loop is CASMRGTGELFF. The CDR3 DNA is TGTGCCAGCATGCGGGGTACCGGGGAGCTGTTTTTT.

The V and J genes are TRBV6-5 and TRBJ2-7; D perhaps matches TRBD2 (5 bases). The CDR3 consists of 11 residues. Germline loops: CDR1 MNHEY, CDR2 SVGAGI. Trimming pared 9 bases from V and 0 bases from J, leaving 6 bases between. The CDR3 DNA is TGTGCCAGTCGGGGCTCCTACGAGCAGTACTTC. Its protein is CASRGSYEQYF.

This sequence joins TRBV7-3 and TRBJ2-1; the D gene could be TRBD1 or TRBD2 (5 bases each). This CDR3 comprises 17 residues. Germline CDR1 SGHTA, CDR2 FQGTGA. V lost 3 bases and J lost 3, with 18 bases in between. The CDR3 coding sequence is TGTGCCAGCAGCTTTACGGGCGGGCAGGGCTACTACAATGAGCAGTTCTTC. It encodes CASSFTGGQGYYNEQFF.

Comments on this clone: The junction differs from germline at one of its ends, possibly a read error. The gene calls are TRBV3-1 (or the pseudogene TRBV3-2) and TRBJ1-2; 8 bases match TRBD1. The germline V gene encodes CDR1 LGHDT and CDR2 YNNKEL (reference sequence). CDR3 size: 13 residues. The DNA of the CDR3 is TGTGCCAGCAGCCAAGTGATCGGGACAGGCTGCATATTC. Translation: CASSQVIGTGCIF.

The J gene is TRBJ1-4, the V gene TRBV13; unclear D gene. The CDR3 extends over 17 amino acids. Germline CDR1 and CDR2: PRHDT and FYEKMQ (reference sequence). Trimming stripped 2 bases from V and 5 bases from J, with 18 bases between. CDR3 coding DNA: TGTGCCAGCAGCTTAACTCCCCCCACCAGGAAAAATGAAAAACTGTTTTTT. It yields the protein CASSLTPPTRKNEKLFF.

This chain uses TRBV11-3 with TRBJ2-2; perhaps D is TRBD1 or TRBD2 (5 bases each). The V and J ends lost 1 base and 7 bases respectively, with 13 bases between them. CDR1 and CDR2 (germline): SGHNT, YENEEA. The CDR3 sequence is 15 residues long. This CDR3 is CASSLGGAAGGELFF. The CDR3 nucleotides are TGTGCCAGCAGCTTAGGAGGGGCCGCGGGCGGGGAGCTGTTTTTT.

The chain recombines TRBV28 with TRBJ2-5; 7 bases agree with TRBD1. Germline V gene sequence: CDR1 MDHEN, CDR2 SYDVKM. V trimming: 3 bases; J trimming: 1 base; junction bases outside the gene matches: 14. The CDR3 loop spans 18 amino acids. CDR3 nucleotides: TGTGCCAGCAGTTTCCCTCGTCTTTTGCAGGGGGTCCAAGAGACCCAGTACTTC. Its translation: CASSFPRLLQGVQETQYF.

The CDR3 bases are TGTGCCAGCAGCCAAGATCGGACAGGGTTCTCTGGGGCCAACGTCCTGACTTTC. This encodes CASSQDRTGFSGANVLTF. V usage is TRBV4-2 and J usage is TRBJ2-6, with 8 nucleotides matching TRBD1. V was clipped by 0 bases and J by 0 bases; unmatched bases: 4. The CDR3 loop spans 18 amino acids. CDR1 is LGHNA and CDR2 is YNFKEQ in the germline V gene.

This chain links TRBV5-1 with TRBJ1-2; D might be TRBD1 (6 bases). Germline V lookup: CDR1 SGHRS, CDR2 YFSETQ. The CDR3 is 14 residues long. V lost 0 bases and J 8 bases, leaving 14 bases between the germline ends. The CDR3 sequence is CASSLVTGPGGYTF. CDR3 sequence (DNA): TGCGCCAGCAGCTTGGTCACAGGGCCTGGGGGCTACACCTTC.

The V gene is TRBV19, the J gene TRBJ1-2; D not resolved. The CDR3 runs to 13 residues. Trimming left V 7 bases short and J 4 bases short, with 13 bases between. CDR1 LNHDA and CDR2 SQIVND come from the germline V gene (reference sequence). CDR3 protein: CASNPPWGYGYTF. The CDR3 nucleotides read TGTGCCAGTAACCCGCCTTGGGGCTATGGCTACACCTTC.